Reported below is one TCR beta chain. The read comes to an end 3 residues before the CDR3 does, leaving the germline J gene to fill in the end. The assay was immunoSEQ multiplex PCR, and TCRdb's table has in-frame clones only and misses some. This listing includes some 30,000 clones. The data belong to a study of T cells in women clearing cervical HPV infection. Study-level information: Case blood drawn at lesion detection; control blood after infection cleared. HLA type stays a possible confounder, typing being limited.

The CDR3 contains 15 residues. Per the germline V gene, CDR1 is SGHDT and CDR2 is YYEEEE. V lost 2 bases and J 3 bases, leaving 15 bases between the germline ends. Sequencing was carried out using blood buffy coat. The gene calls are TRBV5-6 and TRBJ2-7; possible D gene TRBD2, 5 bases. This sequence was found in a woman between 18 and 75 years old with a cervical HPV16 infection that either progressed to CIN3+ or cleared (not recorded which). The CDR3 region is CASSFPSGSGYEQYF. CDR3 bases read: TGTGCCAGCAGCTTCCCCTCGGGGTCAGGCTACGAG.